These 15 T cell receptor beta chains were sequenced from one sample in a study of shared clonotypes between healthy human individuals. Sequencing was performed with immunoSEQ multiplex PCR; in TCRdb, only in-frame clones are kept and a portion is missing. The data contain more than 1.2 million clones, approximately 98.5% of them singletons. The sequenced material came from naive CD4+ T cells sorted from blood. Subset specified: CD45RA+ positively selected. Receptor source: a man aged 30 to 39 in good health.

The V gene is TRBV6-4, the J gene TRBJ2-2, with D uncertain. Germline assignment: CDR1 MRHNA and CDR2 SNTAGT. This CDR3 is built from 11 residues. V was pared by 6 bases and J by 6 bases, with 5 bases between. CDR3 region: CASSLAGELFF. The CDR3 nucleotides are TGTGCCAGCAGCCTGGCCGGGGAGCTGTTTTTT.

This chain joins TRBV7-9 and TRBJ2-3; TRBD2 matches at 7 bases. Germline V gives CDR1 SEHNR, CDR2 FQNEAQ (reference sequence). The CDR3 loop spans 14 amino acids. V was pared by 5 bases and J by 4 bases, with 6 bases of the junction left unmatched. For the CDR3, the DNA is TGTGCCAGCAGCCCAAGCGGGACTTCAGATACGCAGTATTTT. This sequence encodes CASSPSGTSDTQYF.

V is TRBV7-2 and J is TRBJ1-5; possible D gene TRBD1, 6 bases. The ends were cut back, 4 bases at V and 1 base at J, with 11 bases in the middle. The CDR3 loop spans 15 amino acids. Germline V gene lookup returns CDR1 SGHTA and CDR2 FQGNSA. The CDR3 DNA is TGTGCCAGCAGCTCACCAGGACAGAGCAATCAGCCCCAGCATTTT. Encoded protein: CASSSPGQSNQPQHF.

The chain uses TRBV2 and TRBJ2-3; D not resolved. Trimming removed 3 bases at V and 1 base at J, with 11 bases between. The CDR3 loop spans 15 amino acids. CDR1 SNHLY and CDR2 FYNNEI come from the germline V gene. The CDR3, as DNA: TGTGCCAGCAGTGATATTGGACCCGGCACAGATACGCAGTATTTT. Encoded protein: CASSDIGPGTDTQYF.

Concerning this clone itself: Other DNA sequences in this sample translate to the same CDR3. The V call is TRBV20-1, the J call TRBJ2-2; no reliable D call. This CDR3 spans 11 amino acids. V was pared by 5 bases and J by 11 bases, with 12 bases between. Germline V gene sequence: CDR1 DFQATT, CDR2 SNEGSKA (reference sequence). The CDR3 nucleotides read TGCAGTGCTCTTGGACCAGGCGAGCTGTTTTTT. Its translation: CSALGPGELFF.

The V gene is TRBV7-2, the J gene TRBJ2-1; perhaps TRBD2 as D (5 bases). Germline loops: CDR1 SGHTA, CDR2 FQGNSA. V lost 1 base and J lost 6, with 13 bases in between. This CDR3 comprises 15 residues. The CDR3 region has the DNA TGTGCCAGCAGCTTAGTATGGGAGCCTGGCAATGAGCAGTTCTTC. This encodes CASSLVWEPGNEQFF.

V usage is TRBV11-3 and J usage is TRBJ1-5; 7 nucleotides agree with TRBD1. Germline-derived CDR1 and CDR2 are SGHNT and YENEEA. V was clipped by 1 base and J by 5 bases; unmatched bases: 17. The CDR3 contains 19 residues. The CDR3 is CASSLVGSPDRECDQPQHF. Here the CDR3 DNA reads TGTGCCAGCAGCTTAGTAGGTAGCCCCGACAGGGAGTGCGATCAGCCCCAGCATTTT.

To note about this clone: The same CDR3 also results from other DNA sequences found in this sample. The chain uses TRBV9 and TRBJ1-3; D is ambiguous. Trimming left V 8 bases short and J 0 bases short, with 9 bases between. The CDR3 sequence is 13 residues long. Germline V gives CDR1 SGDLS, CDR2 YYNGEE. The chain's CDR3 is CASSQASGNTIYF. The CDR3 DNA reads TGTGCCAGTAGTCAGGCCTCTGGAAACACCATATATTTT.

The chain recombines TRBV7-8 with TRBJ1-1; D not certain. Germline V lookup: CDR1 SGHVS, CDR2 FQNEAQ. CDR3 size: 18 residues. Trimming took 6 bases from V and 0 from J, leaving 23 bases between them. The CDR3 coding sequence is TGTGCCAGCAGTTTCGGGTTTAGGTCAGGAGATCTGAACACTGAAGCTTTCTTT. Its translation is CASSFGFRSGDLNTEAFF. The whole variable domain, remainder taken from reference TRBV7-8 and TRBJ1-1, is GAGVSQSPRYKVAKRGQDVALRCDPISGHVSLFWYQQALGQGPEFLTYFQNEAQLDKSGLPSDRFFAERPEGSVSTLKIQRTQQEDSAVYLCASSFGFRSGDLNTEAFFGQGTRLTVV.

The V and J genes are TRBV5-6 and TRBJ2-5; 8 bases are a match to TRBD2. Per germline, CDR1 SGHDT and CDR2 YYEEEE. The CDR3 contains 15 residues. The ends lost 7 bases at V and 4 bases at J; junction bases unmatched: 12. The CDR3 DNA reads TGTGCCAGCTCCCCCGGGAGGGGGTACACAGAGACCCAGTACTTC. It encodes CASSPGRGYTETQYF.

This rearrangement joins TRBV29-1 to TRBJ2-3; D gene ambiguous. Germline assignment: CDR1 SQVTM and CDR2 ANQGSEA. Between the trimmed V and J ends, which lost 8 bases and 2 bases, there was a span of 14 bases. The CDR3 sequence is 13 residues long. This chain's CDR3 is CSSRRPFTDTQYF. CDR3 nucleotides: TGCAGCAGTAGACGGCCCTTCACAGATACGCAGTATTTT.

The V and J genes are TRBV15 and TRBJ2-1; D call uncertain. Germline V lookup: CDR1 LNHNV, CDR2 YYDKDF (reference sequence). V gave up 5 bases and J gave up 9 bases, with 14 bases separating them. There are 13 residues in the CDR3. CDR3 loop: CATSSAQLSEQFF. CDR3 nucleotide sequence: TGTGCCACCAGCTCGGCCCAGTTGTCTGAGCAGTTCTTC.

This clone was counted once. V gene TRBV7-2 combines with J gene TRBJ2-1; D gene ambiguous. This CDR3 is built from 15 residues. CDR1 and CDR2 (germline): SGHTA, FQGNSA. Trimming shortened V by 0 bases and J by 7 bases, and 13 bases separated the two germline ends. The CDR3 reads CASSLAGIIRNEQFF. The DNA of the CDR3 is TGTGCCAGCAGCTTAGCTGGGATTATCAGGAATGAGCAGTTCTTC.

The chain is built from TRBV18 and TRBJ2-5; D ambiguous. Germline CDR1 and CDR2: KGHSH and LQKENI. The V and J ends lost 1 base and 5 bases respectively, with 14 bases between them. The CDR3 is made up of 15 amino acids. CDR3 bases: TGTGCCAGCTCACCACTTGGGGATTCTATGGAGACCCAGTACTTC. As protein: CASSPLGDSMETQYF.

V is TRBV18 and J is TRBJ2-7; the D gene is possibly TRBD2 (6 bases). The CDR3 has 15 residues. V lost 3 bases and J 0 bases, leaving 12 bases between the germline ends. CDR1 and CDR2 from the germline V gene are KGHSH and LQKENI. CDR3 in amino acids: CASSPRPEGSYEQYF. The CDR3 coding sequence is TGTGCCAGCTCACCCCGTCCGGAGGGCTCCTACGAGCAGTACTTC. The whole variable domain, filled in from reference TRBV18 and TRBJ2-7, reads NAGVMQNPRHLVRRRGQEARLRCSPMKGHSHVYWYRQLPEEGLKFMVYLQKENIIDESGMPKERFSAEFPKEGPSILRIQQVVRGDSAAYFCASSPRPEGSYEQYFGPGTRLTVT.